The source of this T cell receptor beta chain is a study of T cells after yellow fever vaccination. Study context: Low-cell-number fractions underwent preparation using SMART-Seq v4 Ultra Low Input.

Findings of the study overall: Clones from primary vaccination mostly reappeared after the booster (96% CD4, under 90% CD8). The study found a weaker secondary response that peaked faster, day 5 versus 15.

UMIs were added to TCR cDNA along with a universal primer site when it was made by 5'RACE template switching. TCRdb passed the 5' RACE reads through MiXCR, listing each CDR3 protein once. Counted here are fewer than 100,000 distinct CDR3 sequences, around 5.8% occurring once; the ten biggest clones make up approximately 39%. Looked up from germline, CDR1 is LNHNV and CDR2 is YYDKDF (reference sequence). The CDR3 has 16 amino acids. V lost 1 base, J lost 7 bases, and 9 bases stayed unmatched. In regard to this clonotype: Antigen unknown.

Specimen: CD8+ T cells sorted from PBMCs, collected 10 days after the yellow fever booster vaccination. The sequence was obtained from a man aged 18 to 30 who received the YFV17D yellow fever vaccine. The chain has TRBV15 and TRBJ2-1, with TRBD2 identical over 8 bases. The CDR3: CATSRVTGGPWNEQFF. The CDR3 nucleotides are TGTGCCACCAGCAGAGTAACGGGGGGGCCTTGGAATGAGCAGTTCTTC. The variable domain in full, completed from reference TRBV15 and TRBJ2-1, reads DAMVIQNPRYQVTQFGKPVTLSCSQTLNHNVMYWYQQKSSQAPKLLFHYYDKDFNNEADTPDNFQSRRPNTSFCFLDIRSPGLGDTAMYLCATSRVTGGPWNEQFFGPGTRLTVL.